The 3 T cell receptor beta chains listed next were all sequenced from one sample in a study of long-term antiretroviral therapy in people with HIV (dated by TCRdb to between 2020 and 2023). The immunoSEQ hsTCRB v3.0 assay was used at survey level resolution to sequence the TRB variable region. What TCRdb holds here is the immuneACCESS table cut down to in-frame rearrangements. Part of the clones is not present; checked against another copy, under half of the missing clones reflect an unresolved V gene, and the others are unexplained. Present in this sample are under 20,000 clones, more than 70% of which were seen just once. Approximately 4.8% of the sample belongs to the ten largest clones. The source material was unsorted PBMCs, sampled 0.1 years before starting antiretroviral therapy. These receptors were taken from a man aged 18 to 30 with HIV.

By frequency in the sample, this clone is medium-sized. CDR3 nucleotide sequence: TGTGCCAGCAGCCCAAGCGGGGCCACCAACGAGCAGTACTTC. Translated: CASSPSGATNEQYF. V gene TRBV7-9 combines with J gene TRBJ2-7, with 7 bases lining up with TRBD2. CDR1 is SEHNR, CDR2 FQNEAQ, per germline (reference sequence). This CDR3 spans 14 amino acids. Trimming at V came to 5 bases and at J to 5 bases, leaving 9 bases not matched to a gene.

The chain has TRBV6-1 and TRBJ2-7, with TRBD2 matching over 10 bases. The CDR3 has 15 amino acids. In germline, CDR1 is MNHNS, CDR2 SASEGT. The V gene end was trimmed by 1 base and the J gene end by 2 bases; junction bases not matched to a gene: 2. Here the CDR3 DNA reads TGTGCCAGCAGTGAAGAACTAGCGGGACCCTACGAGCAGTACTTC. Translation gives CASSEELAGPYEQYF.

This chain links TRBV6-6 with TRBJ1-2; weak D call: TRBD1 (6 bases). Trimming pared 2 bases from V and 4 bases from J, leaving 11 bases between. There are 14 residues in the CDR3. In germline, CDR1 is MNHNY, CDR2 SVGAGI (reference sequence). In DNA, the CDR3 is TGTGCCAGCAGTTACGGGGGCGCCGCCTATGGCTACACCTTC. It translates to CASSYGGAAYGYTF.